This passage covers 15 T cell receptor beta chains from one sample sequenced in a study of cytomegalovirus exposure and HLA in healthy donors. The PCR had 60 Vbeta and 13 Jbeta primers. Using immunoSEQ multiplex PCR, the repertoire was profiled, and TCRdb retains in-frame clones only, with some absent. The sample carries about 160,000 clones, 80% recorded once. Input material: PBMCs. Source of these receptors: a woman aged 45-59 years in good health and CMV-seronegative.

The table lists this clone with a count of one. The chain uses TRBV9 and TRBJ2-7; D is ambiguous. CDR1 and CDR2 from the germline V gene are SGDLS and YYNGEE. This CDR3 comprises 14 residues. Trimming pared 1 base from V and 0 bases from J, leaving 8 bases between. In DNA, the CDR3 is TGTGCCAGCAGCGTAAACCCGAGCTCCTACGAGCAGTACTTC. Encoded protein: CASSVNPSSYEQYF.

V and J are TRBV28 and TRBJ2-4, with 7 bases matching TRBD1. CDR1 MDHEN and CDR2 SYDVKM come from the germline V gene. V lost 3 bases and J lost 0; bases outside the gene matches: 2. This CDR3 region has 15 residues. CDR3 sequence (DNA): TGTGCCAGCAGTTTGGGACAGATAGCCAAAAACATTCAGTACTTC. Protein product: CASSLGQIAKNIQYF.

This clone was observed a few times. The chain has TRBV7-2 and TRBJ1-1; tentative D call: TRBD1 (6 bases). Germline CDR1 and CDR2: SGHTA and FQGNSA. V was pared by 5 bases and J by 0 bases, with 16 bases between. The CDR3 runs to 16 residues. CDR3 sequence: CASSLLSGALNTEAFF. In DNA form, the CDR3 reads TGTGCCAGCAGCCTCCTCTCAGGGGCCCTGAACACTGAAGCTTTCTTT.

This clone was recorded once. This chain uses TRBV4-1 with TRBJ2-2, with 8 bases that match TRBD1. Germline V gene lookup returns CDR1 MGHRA and CDR2 YSYEKL. The V segment lost 4 bases and the J segment 7 bases; nucleotides outside the gene matches: 14. The length of the CDR3 is 17 residues. The CDR3 protein is CASSPLRTGSFGGELFF. In nucleotides, the CDR3 is TGCGCCAGCAGCCCCCTCCGGACAGGGAGTTTTGGCGGGGAGCTGTTTTTT.

The chain couples TRBV15 to TRBJ1-5; 10 bases line up with TRBD1. V trimming: 5 bases; J trimming: 2 bases; junction bases outside the gene matches: 3. Germline values: CDR1 LNHNV, CDR2 YYDKDF (reference sequence). CDR3 length: 15 amino acids. Here the CDR3 DNA reads TGTGCCACCAGCCCCGGGACAGGGGGCAATCAGCCCCAGCATTTT. This gives the protein CATSPGTGGNQPQHF.

The chain employs TRBV29-1 and TRBJ2-7; D might be TRBD2 (6 bases). The CDR3 has 12 residues. Germline V gene lookup returns CDR1 SQVTM and CDR2 ANQGSEA. V gave up 6 bases and J gave up 5 bases, with 14 bases separating them. In DNA, the CDR3 is TGCAGCGTGCGCAAGGGAGGTAACGAGCAGTACTTC. Amino acid sequence: CSVRKGGNEQYF.

The chain joins TRBV2 to TRBJ1-2; D unclear. With 3 bases removed from V and 8 bases from J, the gap between germline ends came to 16 bases. This CDR3 is 14 amino acids long. Germline values: CDR1 SNHLY, CDR2 FYNNEI. The CDR3 nucleotides read TGTGCCAGCAGTGAGATGAAAGGGAGAGGAGGCTACACCTTC. Protein sequence: CASSEMKGRGGYTF.

The gene calls are TRBV5-4 and TRBJ2-2; D might be TRBD2 (5 bases). Germline CDR1 SGHNT, CDR2 YYREEE (reference sequence). Trimming stripped 0 bases from V and 3 bases from J, with 9 bases between. The CDR3 contains 15 residues. The CDR3 DNA reads as TGTGCCAGCAGCTTGGGGCTAGCCTACACCGGGGAGCTGTTTTTT. Translated: CASSLGLAYTGELFF.

The chain joins TRBV5-4 to TRBJ2-1, with D perhaps TRBD1 (7 bases). The CDR3 covers 11 residues. Per the germline V gene, CDR1 is SGHNT and CDR2 is YYREEE (reference sequence). V was cut by 9 bases and J by 8 bases, with 12 bases left in between. The CDR3 here is CAIDRDYEQFF. In DNA, the CDR3 is TGTGCCATAGACAGGGACTATGAGCAGTTCTTC.

In DNA form, the CDR3 reads TGTGCCAGCAGGCAAATACAGGGCTCTGGAAACACCATATATTTT. It is translated as CASRQIQGSGNTIYF. The V call is TRBV11-2, the J call TRBJ1-3; a weak D match, TRBD1 (6 bases). The CDR3 length is 15 residues. The V and J ends lost 6 bases and 0 bases respectively, with 12 bases between them. In germline, CDR1 is SGHAT, CDR2 FQNNGV. The complete variable domain, with remaining parts taken from reference TRBV11-2 and TRBJ1-3, reads EAGVAQSPRYKIIEKRQSVAFWCNPISGHATLYWYQQILGQGPKLLIQFQNNGVVDDSQLPKDRFSAERLKGVDSTLKIQPAKLEDSAVYLCASRQIQGSGNTIYFGEGSWLTVV.

Of note for this clone: Other DNA variants within this sample encode the same CDR3. V is TRBV14 and J is TRBJ2-5; a possible D gene is TRBD2 (5 bases). This CDR3 region has 16 residues. Per the germline V gene, CDR1 is SGHDN and CDR2 is FVKESK. The V end was cut by 0 bases, the J end by 1 base, with 12 bases between. CDR3 bases: TGTGCCAGCAGCCAAGAGAAGGGAGTGGTCCAAGAGACCCAGTACTTC. Amino acid sequence: CASSQEKGVVQETQYF.

This chain links TRBV4-1 with TRBJ2-7; D is ambiguous. V was cut by 0 bases and J by 2 bases, with 11 bases left in between. The CDR3 runs to 15 residues. The germline gives CDR1 MGHRA, CDR2 YSYEKL. The CDR3, as DNA: TGCGCCAGCAGCCAAGAGGAGTACAACGCCTACGAGCAGTACTTC. It is translated as CASSQEEYNAYEQYF.

The rearrangement uses TRBV7-9 and TRBJ1-6, with D unclear. The V end was cut by 0 bases, the J end by 14 bases, with 11 bases between. CDR3 length: 13 residues. Germline V lookup: CDR1 SEHNR, CDR2 FQNEAQ (reference sequence). The CDR3 region has the DNA TGTGCCAGCAGCTTAGCAAATCAATTAGCCCTCCACTTT. Its protein is CASSLANQLALHF.

The V call is TRBV10-3, the J call TRBJ2-3; TRBD1 is a possible D gene (5 bases). Germline loops: CDR1 ENHRY, CDR2 SYGVKD. V shed 2 bases and J shed 2 bases, with 8 bases lying between them. This CDR3 has 14 amino acids. This CDR3 reads CAISEGRDTDTQYF. The CDR3 region has the DNA TGTGCCATCAGTGAGGGCAGGGACACAGATACGCAGTATTTT.

V and J are TRBV28 and TRBJ2-2, with TRBD1 matching 8 bases. This CDR3 comprises 16 residues. Germline values: CDR1 MDHEN, CDR2 SYDVKM. With 2 bases clipped from V and 8 bases from J, the junction kept 10 bases outside the gene matches. The CDR3: CASSLLGQDSGGELFF. CDR3 DNA sequence: TGTGCCAGCAGTTTACTGGGACAGGACTCGGGGGGGGAGCTGTTTTTT.